The T cell receptor (beta chain) under discussion was sequenced for a study of tissue T cells after allogeneic stem cell transplantation. Note on this clone: Germline and genes here are mouse. The sequenced fragment ends 1 residue before the CDR3 boundary, so the rest is inferred from the germline J gene.

Per germline, CDR1 GFQATS and CDR2 STVNSAI. This CDR3 region has 13 residues. V was trimmed by 3 bases and J by 7 bases, leaving 14 bases between them. This table comes from immunoSEQ multiplex PCR, and its TCRdb copy is limited to in-frame clones, with some not included. The repertoire has about 48,000 clones, approximately 73% of them found once; the top ten carry about 0.7%. The specimen sequenced was sorted cells pooled from one or two spleens. The gene calls are TRBV20 and TRBJ2-5; tentatively, D is TRBD1 (7 bases). This receptor was obtained from a pool of C57BL/6 mice in good health. CDR3: CGAREGARNTQYF. The covered CDR3 bases are TGTGGTGCTAGAGAGGGGGCGCGGAACACCCAGTAC.